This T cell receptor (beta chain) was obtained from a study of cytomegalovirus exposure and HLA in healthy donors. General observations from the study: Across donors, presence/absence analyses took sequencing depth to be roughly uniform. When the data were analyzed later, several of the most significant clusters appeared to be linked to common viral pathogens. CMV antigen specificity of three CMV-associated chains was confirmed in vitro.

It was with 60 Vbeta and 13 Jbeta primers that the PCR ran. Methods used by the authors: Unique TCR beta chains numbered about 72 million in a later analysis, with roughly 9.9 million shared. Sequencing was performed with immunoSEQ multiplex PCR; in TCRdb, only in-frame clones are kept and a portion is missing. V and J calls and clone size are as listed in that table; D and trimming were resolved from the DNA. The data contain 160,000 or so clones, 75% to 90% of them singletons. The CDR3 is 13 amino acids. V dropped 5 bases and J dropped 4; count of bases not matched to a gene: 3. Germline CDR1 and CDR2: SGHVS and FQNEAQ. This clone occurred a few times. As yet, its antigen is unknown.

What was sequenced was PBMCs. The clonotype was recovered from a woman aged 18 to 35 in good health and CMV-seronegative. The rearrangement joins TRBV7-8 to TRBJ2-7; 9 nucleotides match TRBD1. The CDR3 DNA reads TGTGCCAGCAGCCCCGACAGGGGGTACGAGCAGTACTTC. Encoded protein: CASSPDRGYEQYF.